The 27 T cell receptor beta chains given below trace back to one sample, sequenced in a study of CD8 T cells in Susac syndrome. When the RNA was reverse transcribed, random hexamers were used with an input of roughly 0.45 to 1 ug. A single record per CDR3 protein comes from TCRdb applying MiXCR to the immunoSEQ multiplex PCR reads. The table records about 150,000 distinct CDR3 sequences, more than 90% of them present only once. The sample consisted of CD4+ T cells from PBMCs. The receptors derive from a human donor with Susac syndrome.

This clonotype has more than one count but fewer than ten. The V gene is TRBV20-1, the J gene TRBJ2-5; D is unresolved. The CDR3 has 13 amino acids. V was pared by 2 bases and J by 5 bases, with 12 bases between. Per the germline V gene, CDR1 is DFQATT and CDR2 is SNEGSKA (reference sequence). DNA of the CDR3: TGCAGTGCTAGACTCCCCGGTGGGGAGACCCAGTACTTC. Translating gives CSARLPGGETQYF.

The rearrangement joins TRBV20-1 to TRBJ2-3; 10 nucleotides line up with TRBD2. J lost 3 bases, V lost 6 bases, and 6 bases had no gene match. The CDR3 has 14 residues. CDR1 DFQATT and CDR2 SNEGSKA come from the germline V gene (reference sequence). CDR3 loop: CSAPAGGRTDTQYF. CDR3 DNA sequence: TGCAGTGCACCAGCGGGAGGGCGGACAGATACGCAGTATTTT.

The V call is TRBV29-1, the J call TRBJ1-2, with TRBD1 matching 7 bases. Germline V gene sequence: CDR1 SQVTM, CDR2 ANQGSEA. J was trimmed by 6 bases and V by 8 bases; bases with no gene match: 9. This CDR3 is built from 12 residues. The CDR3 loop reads CSLRDRGDGYTF. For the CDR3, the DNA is TGCAGCCTCAGGGACAGAGGGGATGGCTACACCTTC.

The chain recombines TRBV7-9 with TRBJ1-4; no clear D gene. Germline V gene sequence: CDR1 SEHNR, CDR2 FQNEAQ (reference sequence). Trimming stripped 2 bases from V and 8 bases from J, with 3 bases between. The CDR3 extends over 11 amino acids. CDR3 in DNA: TGTGCCAGCAGCTTATGGGAAAAACTGTTTTTT. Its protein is CASSLWEKLFF. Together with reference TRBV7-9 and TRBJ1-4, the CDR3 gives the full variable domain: DTGVSQNPRHKITKRGQNVTFRCDPISEHNRLYWYRQTLGQGPEFLTYFQNEAQLEKSRLLSDRFSAERPKGSFSTLEIQRTEQGDSAMYLCASSLWEKLFFGSGTQLSVL.

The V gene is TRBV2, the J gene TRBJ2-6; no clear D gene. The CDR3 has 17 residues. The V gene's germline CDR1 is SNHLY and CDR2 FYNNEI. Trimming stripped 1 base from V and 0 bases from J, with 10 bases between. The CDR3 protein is CASSEVGRLSGANVLTF. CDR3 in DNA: TGTGCCAGCAGTGAAGTGGGCCGACTCTCTGGGGCCAACGTCCTGACTTTC. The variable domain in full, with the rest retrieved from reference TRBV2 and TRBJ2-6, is EPEVTQTPSHQVTQMGQEVILRCVPISNHLYFYWYRQILGQKVEFLVSFYNNEISEKSEIFDDQFSVERPDGSNFTLKIRSTKLEDSAMYFCASSEVGRLSGANVLTFGAGSRLTVL.

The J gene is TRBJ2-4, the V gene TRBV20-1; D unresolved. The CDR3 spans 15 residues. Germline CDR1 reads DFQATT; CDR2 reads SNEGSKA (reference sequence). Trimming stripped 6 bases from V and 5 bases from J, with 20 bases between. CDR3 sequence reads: CSAPPGGVGENIQYF. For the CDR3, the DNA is TGCAGTGCCCCCCCTGGTGGTGTCGGCGAAAACATTCAGTACTTC.

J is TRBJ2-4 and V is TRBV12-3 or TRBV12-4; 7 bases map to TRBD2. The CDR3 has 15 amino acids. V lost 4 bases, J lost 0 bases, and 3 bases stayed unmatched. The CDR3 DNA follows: TGTGCCAGCAGTTCACGGGAGGTAGCCAAAAACATTCAGTACTTC. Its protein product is CASSSREVAKNIQYF.

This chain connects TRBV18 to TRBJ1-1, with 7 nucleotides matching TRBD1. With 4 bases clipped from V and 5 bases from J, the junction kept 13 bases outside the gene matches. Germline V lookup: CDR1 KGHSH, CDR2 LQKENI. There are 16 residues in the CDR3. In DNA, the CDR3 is TGTGCCAGCTCACAGGGCCGGGACAGTAGTGTTACTGAAGCTTTCTTT. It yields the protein CASSQGRDSSVTEAFF.

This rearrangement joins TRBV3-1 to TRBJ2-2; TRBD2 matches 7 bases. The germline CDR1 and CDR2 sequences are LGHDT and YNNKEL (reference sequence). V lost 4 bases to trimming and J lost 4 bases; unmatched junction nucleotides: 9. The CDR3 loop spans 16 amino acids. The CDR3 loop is CASSRFGREGTGELFF. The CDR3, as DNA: TGTGCCAGCAGCCGCTTTGGAAGGGAGGGCACCGGGGAGCTGTTTTTT.

CDR3 residues: CASSQDSRQGWYQPQHF. CDR3 nucleotide sequence: TGCGCCAGCAGCCAAGATTCTCGGCAGGGTTGGTATCAGCCCCAGCATTTT. The V call is TRBV4-1, the J call TRBJ1-5; perhaps TRBD1 as D (5 bases). The germline CDR1 and CDR2 sequences are MGHRA and YSYEKL. V lost 0 bases, J lost 5 bases, and 17 bases lay in between. There are 17 residues in the CDR3.

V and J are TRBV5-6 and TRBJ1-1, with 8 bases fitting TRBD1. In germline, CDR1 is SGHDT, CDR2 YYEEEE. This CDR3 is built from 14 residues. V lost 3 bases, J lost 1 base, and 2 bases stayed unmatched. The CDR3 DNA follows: TGTGCCAGCAGCTGGGGACAGGCGAACACTGAAGCTTTCTTT. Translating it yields CASSWGQANTEAFF.

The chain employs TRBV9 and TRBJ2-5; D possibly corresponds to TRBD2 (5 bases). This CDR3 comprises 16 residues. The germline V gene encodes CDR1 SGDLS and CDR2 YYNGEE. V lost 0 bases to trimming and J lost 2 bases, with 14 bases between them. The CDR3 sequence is CASSVGRTLGQETQYF. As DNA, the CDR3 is TGTGCCAGCAGCGTAGGGAGGACCCTCGGGCAAGAGACCCAGTACTTC.

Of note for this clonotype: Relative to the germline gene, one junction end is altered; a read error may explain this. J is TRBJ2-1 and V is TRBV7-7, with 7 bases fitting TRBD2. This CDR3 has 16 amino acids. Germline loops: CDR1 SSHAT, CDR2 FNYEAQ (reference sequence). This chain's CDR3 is CASSTSAGVGVDEQFF. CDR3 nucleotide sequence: TGTGCTAGCAGCACCTCGGCGGGGGTCGGGGTCGATGAGCAGTTCTTC.

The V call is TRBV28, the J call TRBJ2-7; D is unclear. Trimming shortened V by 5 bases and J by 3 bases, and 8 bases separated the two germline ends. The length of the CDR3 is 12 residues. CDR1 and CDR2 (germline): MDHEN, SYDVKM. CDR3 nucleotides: TGTGCCAGCAGTATGGATTTCTACGAGCAGTACTTC. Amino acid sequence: CASSMDFYEQYF. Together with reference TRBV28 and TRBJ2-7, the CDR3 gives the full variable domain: DVKVTQSSRYLVKRTGEKVFLECVQDMDHENMFWYRQDPGLGLRLIYFSYDVKMKEKGDIPEGYSVSREKKERFSLILESASTNQTSMYLCASSMDFYEQYFGPGTRLTVT.

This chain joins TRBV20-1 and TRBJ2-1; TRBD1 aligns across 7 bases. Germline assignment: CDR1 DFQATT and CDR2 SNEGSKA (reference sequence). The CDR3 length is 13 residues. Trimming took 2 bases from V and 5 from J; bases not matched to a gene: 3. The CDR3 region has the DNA TGCAGTGCTAGAACAGGGGCCGACAATGAGCAGTTCTTC. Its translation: CSARTGADNEQFF.

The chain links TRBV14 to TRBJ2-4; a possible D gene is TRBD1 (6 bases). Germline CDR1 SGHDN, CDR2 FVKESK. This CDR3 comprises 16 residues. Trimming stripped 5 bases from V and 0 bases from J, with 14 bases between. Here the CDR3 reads CASSAGQQLAKNIQYF. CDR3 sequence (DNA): TGTGCCAGCAGCGCAGGACAGCAGCTAGCCAAAAACATTCAGTACTTC.

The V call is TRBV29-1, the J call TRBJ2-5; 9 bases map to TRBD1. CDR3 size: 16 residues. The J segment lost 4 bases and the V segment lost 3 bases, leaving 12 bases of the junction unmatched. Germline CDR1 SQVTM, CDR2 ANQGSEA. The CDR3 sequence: CSVDPGDRAPGETQYF. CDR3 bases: TGCAGCGTTGACCCTGGGGACAGGGCCCCTGGAGAGACCCAGTACTTC.

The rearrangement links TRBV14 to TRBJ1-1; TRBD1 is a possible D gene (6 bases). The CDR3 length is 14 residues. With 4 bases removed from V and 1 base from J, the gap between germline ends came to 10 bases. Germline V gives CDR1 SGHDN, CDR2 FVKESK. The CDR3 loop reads CASSPGVWNTEAFF. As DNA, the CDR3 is TGTGCCAGCAGCCCAGGGGTTTGGAACACTGAAGCTTTCTTT.

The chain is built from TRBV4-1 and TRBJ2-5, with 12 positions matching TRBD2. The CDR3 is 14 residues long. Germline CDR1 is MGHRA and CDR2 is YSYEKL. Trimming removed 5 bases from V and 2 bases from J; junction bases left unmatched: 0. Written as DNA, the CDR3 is TGCGCCAGCAGCACTAGCGGGGGGCAAGAGACCCAGTACTTC. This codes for CASSTSGGQETQYF.

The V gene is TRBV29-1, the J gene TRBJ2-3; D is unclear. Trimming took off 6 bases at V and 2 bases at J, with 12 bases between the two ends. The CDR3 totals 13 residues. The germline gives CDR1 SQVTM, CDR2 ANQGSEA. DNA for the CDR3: TGCAGCGTCTACCTCAGGCTCACAGATACGCAGTATTTT. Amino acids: CSVYLRLTDTQYF.

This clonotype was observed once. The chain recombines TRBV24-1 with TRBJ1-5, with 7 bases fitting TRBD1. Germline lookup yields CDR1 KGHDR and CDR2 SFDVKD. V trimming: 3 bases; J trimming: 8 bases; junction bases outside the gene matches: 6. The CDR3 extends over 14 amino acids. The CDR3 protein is CATSDRGTVKPQHF. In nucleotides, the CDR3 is TGTGCCACCAGTGATCGTGGGACAGTTAAGCCCCAGCATTTT.

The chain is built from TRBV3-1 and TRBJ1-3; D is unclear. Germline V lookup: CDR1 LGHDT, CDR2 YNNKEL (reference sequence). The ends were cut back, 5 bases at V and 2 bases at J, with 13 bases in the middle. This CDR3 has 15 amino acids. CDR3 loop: CASSAGSVAGNTIYF. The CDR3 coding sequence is TGTGCCAGCAGCGCCGGGAGTGTGGCTGGAAACACCATATATTTT.

CDR3: CSASENTGELFF. The CDR3, as DNA: TGCAGTGCTAGCGAGAACACCGGGGAGCTGTTTTTT. The chain couples TRBV20-1 to TRBJ2-2; unclear D gene. V lost 3 bases and J lost 1, with 3 bases in between. There are 12 residues in the CDR3. CDR1 and CDR2 from the germline V gene are DFQATT and SNEGSKA (reference sequence).

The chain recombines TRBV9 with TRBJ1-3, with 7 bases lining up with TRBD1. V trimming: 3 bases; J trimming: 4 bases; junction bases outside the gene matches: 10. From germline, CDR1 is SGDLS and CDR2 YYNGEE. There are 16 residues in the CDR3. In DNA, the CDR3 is TGTGCCAGCAGCGCCCGGGACAGCGGCCGGGGAAACACCATATATTTT. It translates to CASSARDSGRGNTIYF.

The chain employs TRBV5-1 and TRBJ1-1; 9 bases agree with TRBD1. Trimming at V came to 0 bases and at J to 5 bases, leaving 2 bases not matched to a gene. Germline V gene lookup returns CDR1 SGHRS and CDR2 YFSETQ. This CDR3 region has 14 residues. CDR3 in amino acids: CASSLGTGETEAFF. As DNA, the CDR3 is TGCGCCAGCAGCTTGGGGACAGGGGAGACTGAAGCTTTCTTT.

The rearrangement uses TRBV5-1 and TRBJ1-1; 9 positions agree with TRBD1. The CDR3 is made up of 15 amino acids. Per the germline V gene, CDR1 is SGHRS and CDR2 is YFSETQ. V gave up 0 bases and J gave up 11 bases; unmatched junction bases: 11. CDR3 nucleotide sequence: TGCGCCAGCAGCTTGGTAGGACAGGGGATACAGAGGGCTTTCTTT. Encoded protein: CASSLVGQGIQRAFF.

CDR3 protein: CASSSGSLHYEQYF. In nucleotides, the CDR3 is TGTGCCAGCAGCTCCGGGAGTCTCCACTACGAGCAGTACTTC. The chain uses TRBV7-9 and TRBJ2-7; maybe TRBD2 (6 bases). The germline CDR1 and CDR2 sequences are SEHNR and FQNEAQ (reference sequence). Trimming removed 4 bases from V and 3 bases from J, with 13 bases in between. The CDR3 consists of 14 residues. The whole variable domain, filled in from reference TRBV7-9 and TRBJ2-7, reads DTGVSQNPRHKITKRGQNVTFRCDPISEHNRLYWYRQTLGQGPEFLTYFQNEAQLEKSRLLSDRFSAERPKGSFSTLEIQRTEQGDSAMYLCASSSGSLHYEQYFGPGTRLTVT.